Listed below are T cell receptor beta chains from one sample, sequenced in a study of response to subunit inactivated influenza vaccine. TCRdb processed the RT-PCR reads anew with MiXCR; each CDR3 protein has one entry. Of under 850,000 distinct CDR3 sequences in the sample, around 18% were seen once. The source was PBMCs from blood, collected approximately 5 days after vaccination. All receptors derive from a man in his forties or fifties who received an inactivated influenza vaccine. Both conserved end residues are part of each CDR3. The D gene is left open where the match is weak. The size of a clone is reported for some rows only, either as once, few or many, or as a class for expanded clones.

d_gene | abundance | j_gene | v_gene | CDR3aa | CDR3nt
- | - | TRBJ2-7 | TRBV5-6 | CASSHRVSYEQYF | TGTGCCAGCAGCCACAGGGTCTCCTACGAGCAGTACTTC
TRBD2 | - | TRBJ2-2 | TRBV7-8 | CASSPGLAGGMNTGELFF | TGTGCCAGCAGCCCCGGACTAGCGGGAGGGATGAACACCGGGGAGCTGTTTTTT
TRBD1 | - | TRBJ2-7 | TRBV28 | CASSLWGQGIYEQYF | TGTGCCAGCAGTTTATGGGGACAGGGGATCTACGAGCAGTACTTC
TRBD2 | few | TRBJ2-1 | TRBV20-1 | CSARDGTGGPGGEQFF | TGCAGTGCTAGAGATGGAACGGGAGGGCCTGGGGGTGAGCAGTTCTTC
- | - | TRBJ2-1 | TRBV10-3 | CAASGGSGRATYNEQFF | TGTGCCGCCAGCGGAGGCTCCGGGAGAGCAACCTACAATGAGCAGTTCTTC
- | few | TRBJ2-7 | TRBV4-3 | CASSQANRPSPYEQYF | TGCGCCAGCAGCCAAGCGAACAGGCCATCCCCCTACGAGCAGTACTTC
TRBD2 | few | TRBJ2-1 | TRBV5-1 | CASSGLASSYNEQFF | TGCGCCAGCTCCGGACTAGCGAGCTCCTACAATGAGCAGTTCTTC
- | few | TRBJ2-7 | TRBV28 | CASKSIEQYF | TGTGCCAGCAAGTCAATCGAGCAGTACTTC
- | few | TRBJ2-6 | TRBV5-1 | CASSLVLSGANVLTF | TGCGCCAGCAGCTTGGTTCTGTCGGGGGCCAACGTCCTGACTTTC
TRBD2 | few | TRBJ2-1 | TRBV14 | CASSQDSGGTQFF | TGTGCCAGCAGCCAAGATTCCGGGGGGACCCAGTTCTTC
- | - | TRBJ2-6 | TRBV19 | CASSIDSGIGANVLTF | TGTGCCAGTAGTATAGACTCAGGAATTGGGGCCAACGTCCTGACTTTC
- | - | TRBJ2-3 | TRBV24-1 | CATSDSGRNTDTQYF | TGTGCCACCAGTGATTCGGGCAGAAACACAGATACGCAGTATTTT
TRBD1 | few | TRBJ2-7 | TRBV6-4 | CASGSGTAYEQYF | TGTGCCAGCGGATCCGGGACAGCCTACGAGCAGTACTTC
- | many | TRBJ2-2 | TRBV20-1 | CSVKHQGIDTGELFF | TGCAGTGTGAAGCACCAGGGGATAGACACCGGGGAGCTGTTTTTT
- | - | TRBJ2-6 | TRBV6-2/TRBV6-3 | CASRPQGDGANVLTF | TGTGCCAGCAGGCCCCAGGGAGATGGGGCCAACGTCCTGACTTTC
- | few | TRBJ2-1 | TRBV24-1 | CATSYSNEQFF | TGTGCCACCAGTTACTCCAATGAGCAGTTCTTC
- | few | TRBJ1-1 | TRBV20-1 | CSARDPDIREAFF | TGCAGTGCTAGAGACCCCGACATTAGAGAAGCTTTCTTT
- | few | TRBJ2-1 | TRBV7-2 | CASSYLVGSMYNEQFF | TGTGCCAGCAGCTATCTCGTCGGGAGTATGTACAATGAGCAGTTCTTC
- | - | TRBJ2-1 | TRBV20-1 | CSALPSGNEQFF | TGCAGTGCCCTGCCATCTGGTAATGAGCAGTTCTTC
TRBD1 | few | TRBJ2-7 | TRBV28 | CASSFVQGQEYF | TGTGCCAGCAGTTTCGTCCAGGGACAGGAGTACTTC
TRBD1 | few | TRBJ2-3 | TRBV2 | CASKQGATDTQYF | TGTGCCAGCAAACAGGGGGCCACAGATACGCAGTATTTT
- | few | TRBJ1-1 | TRBV25-1 | CASTTNRENTEAFF | TGTGCCAGCACTACAAACAGGGAGAACACTGAAGCTTTCTTT
TRBD1 | few | TRBJ2-1 | TRBV5-1 | CASSFTGQGANEQFF | TGCGCCAGCAGCTTCACGGGACAGGGGGCCAATGAGCAGTTCTTC
TRBD1 | many | TRBJ1-1 | TRBV7-9 | CASSQQGAGTEAFF | TGTGCCAGCAGTCAACAGGGGGCAGGCACTGAAGCTTTCTTT
TRBD1 | few | TRBJ2-7 | TRBV6-1 | CASSEGTGGSYEQYF | TGTGCCAGCAGTGAGGGGACAGGGGGCTCCTACGAGCAGTACTTC
- | few | TRBJ2-7 | TRBV29-1 | CSVAPSSSYEQYF | TGCAGCGTTGCTCCGTCGAGCTCCTACGAGCAGTACTTC
TRBD1 | - | TRBJ2-2 | TRBV11-2 | CASSYRDSNTGELFF | TGTGCCAGCAGCTACCGGGACAGCAACACCGGGGAGCTGTTTTTT
TRBD1 | - | TRBJ2-1 | TRBV19 | CATRRTGRNEQFF | TGTGCCACCCGCAGGACAGGGCGCAATGAGCAGTTCTTC
- | few | TRBJ2-5 | TRBV20-1 | CSARSEKEKTQYF | TGCAGTGCCAGGTCAGAGAAGGAAAAGACCCAGTACTTC
TRBD1 | few | TRBJ2-7 | TRBV20-1 | CSARGGQNRYEQYF | TGCAGTGCTAGAGGGGGACAGAACCGTTACGAGCAGTACTTC
TRBD1 | - | TRBJ2-1 | TRBV29-1 | CSVRATGSPGDEQFF | TGCAGCGTTAGAGCGACAGGGTCCCCCGGGGATGAGCAGTTCTTC
TRBD1 | many | TRBJ2-5 | TRBV29-1 | CSVEGRGYQETQYF | TGCAGCGTTGAAGGCAGGGGGTACCAAGAGACCCAGTACTTC
- | few | TRBJ1-1 | TRBV2 | CASSDDRLEAFF | TGTGCCAGCAGTGATGACAGATTAGAAGCTTTCTTT
- | few | TRBJ1-1 | TRBV20-1 | CSARPFSGETEAFF | TGCAGTGCTAGACCCTTTAGTGGGGAGACTGAAGCTTTCTTT
- | many | TRBJ2-6 | TRBV4-3 | CASSQGPNSGANVLTF | TGCGCCAGCAGCCAAGGACCGAACTCTGGGGCCAACGTCCTGACTTTC
TRBD1 | - | TRBJ1-2 | TRBV6-5 | CASSYSTRDRERGVYGYTF | TGTGCCAGCAGTTACTCGACGAGGGACAGGGAACGAGGGGTCTATGGCTACACCTTC
- | - | TRBJ1-5 | TRBV9 | CASSQGGNSNQPQHF | TGTGCCAGCAGCCAAGGGGGGAATAGCAATCAGCCCCAGCATTTT
TRBD1 | once | TRBJ2-3 | TRBV12-3/TRBV12-4 | CASSSGQGAIIGPNSTDTQYF | TGTGCCAGCAGTTCCGGACAGGGGGCAATAATAGGCCCTAATAGCACAGATACGCAGTATTTT
TRBD2 | few | TRBJ2-1 | TRBV3-1 | CASSQAVGGPGNEQFF | TGTGCCAGCAGCCAAGCGGTGGGAGGGCCGGGGAATGAGCAGTTCTTC
TRBD2 | - | TRBJ2-7 | TRBV7-8 | CASSFATSGVPYEQYF | TGTGCCAGCAGCTTCGCGACTAGCGGGGTACCCTACGAGCAGTACTTC